A single sample gave rise to the 14 T cell receptor beta chains below, sequenced in a study of blood T cell repertoires in COVID-19. Assay: immunoSEQ multiplex PCR; the TCRdb copy retains only in-frame clones and omits some. Here the sample spans about 200,000 clones, over 75% being singletons. The source material was peripheral blood. Source of these receptors: a woman of 80 years or more with active or convalescent COVID-19.

The chain couples TRBV6-2 or TRBV6-3 to TRBJ1-1; possible D gene TRBD1, 5 bases. V dropped 2 bases and J dropped 7 bases, with 11 bases sitting between them. This CDR3 comprises 13 residues. CDR1 and CDR2 from the germline V gene are MNHEY and SVGEGT. CDR3 loop: CASSYGRVVEAFF. For the CDR3, the DNA is TGTGCCAGCAGTTACGGCAGGGTGGTTGAAGCTTTCTTT.

CDR3 loop: CASIEGRRKGEQYF. The DNA for the CDR3 is TGTGCCAGCATCGAGGGCCGAAGGAAGGGCGAGCAGTACTTC. The chain couples TRBV28 to TRBJ2-7; maybe TRBD2 (5 bases). Per germline, CDR1 MDHEN and CDR2 SYDVKM. The CDR3 runs to 14 residues. The V end was cut by 7 bases, the J end by 6 bases, with 19 bases between.

This chain connects TRBV6-5 to TRBJ1-1; 9 nucleotides align to TRBD1. J gave up 2 bases and V 5 bases, and 6 bases lay outside the gene matches. The CDR3 runs to 15 residues. Germline-derived CDR1 and CDR2 are MNHEY and SVGAGI. The CDR3 DNA sequence: TGTGCCAGCAGTAACACAGGGGGCCGAAACACTGAAGCTTTCTTT. This gives the protein CASSNTGGRNTEAFF.

The chain carries TRBV4-2 and TRBJ2-7; the D gene is possibly TRBD2 (5 bases). CDR3 length equals 14 residues. CDR1 is LGHNA and CDR2 is YNFKEQ in the germline V gene. V was shortened by 3 bases and J by 1 base, with 10 bases between the two germline ends. The CDR3 protein is CASSHAGGSYEQYF. The CDR3 bases are TGTGCCAGCAGCCACGCTGGCGGGTCCTACGAGCAGTACTTC.

The chain uses TRBV19 and TRBJ1-5; the D gene is possibly TRBD1 (5 bases). The CDR3 is made up of 14 amino acids. Trimming left V 3 bases short and J 6 bases short, with 12 bases between. Germline loops: CDR1 LNHDA, CDR2 SQIVND (reference sequence). For the CDR3, the DNA is TGTGCCAGTAGTATTTTCAGGGCGGCTCAGCCCCAGCATTTT. It codes for CASSIFRAAQPQHF. The entire variable domain, with the rest obtained from reference TRBV19 and TRBJ1-5, is as follows: DGGITQSPKYLFRKEGQNVTLSCEQNLNHDAMYWYRQDPGQGLRLIYYSQIVNDFQKGDIAEGYSVSREKKESFPLTVTSAQKNPTAFYLCASSIFRAAQPQHFGDGTRLSIL.

This chain joins TRBV25-1 and TRBJ1-1; tentative D call: TRBD1 (5 bases). The CDR3 length is 13 residues. Germline lookup yields CDR1 MGHDK and CDR2 SYGVNS. Trimming took off 4 bases at V and 5 bases at J, with 11 bases between the two ends. As DNA, the CDR3 is TGTGCCAGCAGTGCTCAGGGTTGGACTGAAGCTTTCTTT. This sequence encodes CASSAQGWTEAFF.

The gene calls are TRBV19 and TRBJ2-7; perhaps TRBD2 as D (7 bases). The CDR3 extends over 15 amino acids. Per the germline V gene, CDR1 is LNHDA and CDR2 is SQIVND (reference sequence). Trimming removed 4 bases at V and 1 base at J, with 14 bases between. The CDR3 DNA follows: TGTGCCAGTAGTACCGCCGGGGGGCCTTCCTACGAGCAGTACTTC. It specifies CASSTAGGPSYEQYF.

This chain links TRBV19 with TRBJ2-2; no clear D. V was shortened by 1 base and J by 7 bases, with 4 bases between the two germline ends. Germline V CDR1 and CDR2: LNHDA, SQIVND (reference sequence). The CDR3 is 12 amino acids. CDR3 region: CASSIAVGELFF. The CDR3, as DNA: TGTGCCAGTAGTATAGCGGTCGGGGAGCTGTTTTTT.

The rearrangement joins TRBV6-5 to TRBJ1-2; 7 bases agree with TRBD1. This CDR3 has 15 residues. J gave up 3 bases and V 7 bases, and 11 bases lay outside the gene matches. CDR1 is MNHEY, CDR2 SVGAGI, per germline. The CDR3 DNA follows: TGTGCCAGCACCTTGGACAGGCAATCTTACTATGGCTACACCTTC. Its protein is CASTLDRQSYYGYTF.

This chain joins TRBV18 and TRBJ1-2; D unclear. The V and J ends lost 1 base and 9 bases respectively, with 9 bases between them. Germline lookup yields CDR1 KGHSH and CDR2 LQKENI. This CDR3 spans 12 amino acids. The CDR3 region is CASSPLGESYTF. The CDR3 coding sequence is TGTGCCAGCTCACCACTCGGGGAGAGCTACACCTTC.

J is TRBJ1-3 and V is TRBV7-2, with a possible D match to TRBD1 (6 bases). The CDR3 sequence is 17 residues long. V was shortened by 4 bases and J by 0 bases, with 16 bases between the two germline ends. CDR1 is SGHTA and CDR2 is FQGNSA in the germline V gene. CDR3 DNA sequence: TGTGCCAGCAGCTCATGGACAGCATCCACCTCTGGAAACACCATATATTTT. This translates into CASSSWTASTSGNTIYF.

The V call is TRBV30, the J call TRBJ1-2; D is unclear. The V and J ends lost 3 bases and 2 bases respectively, with 16 bases between them. The CDR3 has 15 residues. CDR1 is GTSNPN and CDR2 is SVGIG in the germline V gene (reference sequence). The CDR3: CAWSPGLTGNYGYTF. In nucleotides, the CDR3 is TGTGCCTGGAGCCCCGGTCTCACGGGAAACTATGGCTACACCTTC.

The table lists this clone with a few counts. The V and J genes are TRBV18 and TRBJ1-1; D is perhaps TRBD1 (6 bases). This CDR3 comprises 15 residues. CDR1 KGHSH and CDR2 LQKENI come from the germline V gene. Trimming removed 3 bases from V and 5 bases from J, with 16 bases in between. This chain's CDR3 is CASSPHGQWITEAFF. CDR3 DNA sequence: TGTGCCAGCTCACCGCATGGACAGTGGATTACTGAAGCTTTCTTT.

This chain links TRBV27 with TRBJ2-7; D gene ambiguous. V lost 6 bases and J lost 7, with 19 bases in between. Germline CDR1 reads MNHEY; CDR2 reads SMNVEV (reference sequence). This CDR3 has 14 amino acids. In DNA, the CDR3 is TGTGCCAGCAGCCGACCGGGTCGGCTCTGGGAGCAGTACTTC. It translates to CASSRPGRLWEQYF.